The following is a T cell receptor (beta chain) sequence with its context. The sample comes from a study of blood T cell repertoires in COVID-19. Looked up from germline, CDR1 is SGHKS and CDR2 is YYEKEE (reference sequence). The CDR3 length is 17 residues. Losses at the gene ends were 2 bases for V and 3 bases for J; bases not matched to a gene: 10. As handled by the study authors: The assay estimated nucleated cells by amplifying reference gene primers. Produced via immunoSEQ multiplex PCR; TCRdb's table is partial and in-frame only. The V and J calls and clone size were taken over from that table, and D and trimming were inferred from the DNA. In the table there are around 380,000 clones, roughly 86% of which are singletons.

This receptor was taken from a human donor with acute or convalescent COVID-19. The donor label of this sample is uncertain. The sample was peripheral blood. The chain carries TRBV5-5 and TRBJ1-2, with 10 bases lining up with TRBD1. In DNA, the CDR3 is TGTGCCAGCAGCTTATTCCCCGGGACAGGGGAGGACTATGGCTACACCTTC. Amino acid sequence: CASSLFPGTGEDYGYTF.